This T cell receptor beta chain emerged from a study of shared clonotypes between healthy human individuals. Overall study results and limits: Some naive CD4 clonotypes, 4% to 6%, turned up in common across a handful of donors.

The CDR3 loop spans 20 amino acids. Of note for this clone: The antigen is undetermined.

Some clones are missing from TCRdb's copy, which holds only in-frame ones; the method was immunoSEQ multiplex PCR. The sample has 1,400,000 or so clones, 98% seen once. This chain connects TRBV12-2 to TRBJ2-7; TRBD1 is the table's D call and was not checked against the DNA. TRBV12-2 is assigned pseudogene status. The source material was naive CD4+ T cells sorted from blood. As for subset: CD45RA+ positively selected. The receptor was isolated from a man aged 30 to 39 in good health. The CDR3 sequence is CASRLAPPFSGTGGSYEQYF. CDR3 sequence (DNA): TGTGCAAGTCGCTTAGCGCCCCCCTTCTCTGGGACAGGGGGATCCTACGAGCAGTACTTC.